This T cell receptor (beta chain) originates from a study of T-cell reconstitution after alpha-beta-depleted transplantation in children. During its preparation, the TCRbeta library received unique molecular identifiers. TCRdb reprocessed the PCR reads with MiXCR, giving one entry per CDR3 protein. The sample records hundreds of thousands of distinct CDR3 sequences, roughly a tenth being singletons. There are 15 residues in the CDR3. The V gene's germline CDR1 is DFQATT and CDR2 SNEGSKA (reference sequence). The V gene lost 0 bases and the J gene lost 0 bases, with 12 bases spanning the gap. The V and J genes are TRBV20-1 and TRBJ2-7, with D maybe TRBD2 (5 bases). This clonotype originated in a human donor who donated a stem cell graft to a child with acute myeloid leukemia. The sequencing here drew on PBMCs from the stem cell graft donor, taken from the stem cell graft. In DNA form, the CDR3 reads TGCAGTGCTAGAGAGTCAGGCGGGTTCTCCTACGAGCAGTACTTC. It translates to CSARESGGFSYEQYF.